This T cell receptor beta chain was sequenced for a study of blood T cell repertoires in COVID-19. The wider study: From the United States, Italy and Spain came samples of acute and convalescent COVID-19. Nucleic acid was either cDNA or gDNA, and it came from T cells, B-cell-depleted T cells, or PBMCs.

In the original processing: Reference gene primer amplification yielded estimated nucleated cell counts. Profiling relied on immunoSEQ multiplex PCR, and the TCRdb table lists in-frame clones only, not all of them. V and J calls and clone size follow that table, whereas D and trimming were derived from the DNA. The sample has about 130,000 clones, about 92% seen once. Deletions cut 8 bases from V and 0 bases from J, with 12 bases between. The germline V gene has CDR1 SNHLY and CDR2 FYNNEI. This CDR3 contains 14 residues. This sequence originates from a man in his fifties with active COVID-19. Sequenced material: peripheral blood. The chain links TRBV2 to TRBJ2-3; TRBD2 is a possible D gene (6 bases). DNA for the CDR3: TGTGCCAGCGGGGAGGACTCTAGCACAGATACGCAGTATTTT. Protein: CASGEDSSTDTQYF.